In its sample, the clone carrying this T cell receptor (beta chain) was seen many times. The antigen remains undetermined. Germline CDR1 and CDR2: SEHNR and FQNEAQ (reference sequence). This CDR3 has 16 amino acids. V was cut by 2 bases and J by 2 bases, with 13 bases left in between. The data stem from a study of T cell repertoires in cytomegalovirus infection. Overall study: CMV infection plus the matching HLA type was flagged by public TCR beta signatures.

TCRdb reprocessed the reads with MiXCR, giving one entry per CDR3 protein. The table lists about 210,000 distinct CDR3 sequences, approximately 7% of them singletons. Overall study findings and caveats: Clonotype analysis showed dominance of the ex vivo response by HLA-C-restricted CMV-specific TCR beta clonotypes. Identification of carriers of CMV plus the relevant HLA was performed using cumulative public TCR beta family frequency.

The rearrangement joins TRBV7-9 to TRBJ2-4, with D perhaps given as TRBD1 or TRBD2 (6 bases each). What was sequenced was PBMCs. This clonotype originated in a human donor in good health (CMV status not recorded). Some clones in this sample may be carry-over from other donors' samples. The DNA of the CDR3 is TGTGCCAGCAGCTTAACGGGGGCTCGGTCCAAAAACATTCAGTACTTC. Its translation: CASSLTGARSKNIQYF.